These T cell receptor beta chains were read from a single sample in a study of blood T cells in healthy people across ages. TCRdb reanalysed the 5' RACE reads using MiXCR and keeps one entry per CDR3 protein. Among roughly 800,000 distinct CDR3 sequences listed, about 62% were seen once. The specimen was blood. The receptor source for this set is a man between 25 and 39 years old in good health. The CDR3 runs from the conserved cysteine through the conserved F or W. Each record gives: D gene, clone size, V gene, J gene, CDR3 protein, CDR3 DNA. A D gene is named only where the DNA matches it firmly. Size is omitted from some rows. Given values are once, few, many or a class for expanded clones.

>-|-|TRBV12-3/TRBV12-4|TRBJ2-7
CASSPTRHKDEQYF
TGTGCCAGCAGTCCAACAAGACATAAGGACGAGCAGTACTTC
>-|-|TRBV5-4|TRBJ2-7
CASPRDEQYF
TGTGCCAGTCCCCGGGACGAGCAGTACTTC
>-|-|TRBV5-1|TRBJ2-1
CASRSSGDHNEQFF
TGCGCCAGCAGGAGTAGCGGCGATCATAATGAGCAGTTCTTC
>-|few|TRBV6-2/TRBV6-3|TRBJ2-1
CASSYEFGGPRSYNEQFF
TGTGCCAGCAGTTACGAGTTCGGGGGGCCTCGCTCCTACAATGAGCAGTTCTTC
>TRBD1|-|TRBV6-5|TRBJ2-7
CASSFAGTGLDEQYF
TGTGCCAGCAGCTTTGCCGGGACAGGGCTCGACGAGCAGTACTTC
>-|-|TRBV27|TRBJ2-7
CASRHGKAYEQYF
TGTGCCAGCAGACACGGGAAAGCCTACGAGCAGTACTTC
>TRBD2|few|TRBV20-1|TRBJ2-1
CSAPRLAGGPMNEQFF
TGCAGTGCTCCCCGACTAGCGGGAGGGCCGATGAATGAGCAGTTCTTC
>-|-|TRBV23-1|TRBJ2-7
CASRPRPYEQYF
TGCGCCAGCAGACCAAGGCCCTACGAGCAGTACTTC
>TRBD2|-|TRBV9|TRBJ2-7
CASSVAPGTRRYEQYF
TGTGCCAGCAGCGTAGCCCCCGGGACTAGAAGATACGAGCAGTACTTC
>-|once|TRBV6-1|TRBJ2-3
CASSDIGRGTQYF
TGTGCCAGCAGTGATATCGGGCGGGGTACGCAGTATTTT
>TRBD1|-|TRBV20-1|TRBJ2-5
CSARNRGETQYF
TGCAGTGCTAGAAACAGGGGAGAGACCCAGTACTTC
>TRBD1|-|TRBV9|TRBJ2-3
CASSVEGAGDTQYF
TGTGCCAGCAGCGTTGAGGGGGCAGGAGATACGCAGTATTTT
>TRBD2|-|TRBV27|TRBJ2-7
CASRPSGSPYEQYF
TGTGCCAGCAGGCCTAGCGGGAGCCCTTACGAGCAGTACTTC
>-|-|TRBV6-5|TRBJ2-1
CASSFSHPAGEQFF
TGTGCCAGCAGTTTCTCACACCCGGCCGGGGAGCAGTTCTTC
>TRBD1|-|TRBV12-3/TRBV12-4|TRBJ2-1
CASSFDRGDEQFF
TGTGCCAGCAGTTTCGACAGGGGCGATGAGCAGTTCTTC
>-|-|TRBV7-2|TRBJ2-7
CASSDEAYSYEQYF
TGTGCCAGCAGCGATGAAGCGTACTCCTACGAGCAGTACTTC
>-|-|TRBV5-5|TRBJ2-7
CASSRFRVNSYNEQYF
TGTGCCAGCAGCCGATTCCGGGTTAACTCCTACAATGAGCAGTACTTC
>TRBD1|-|TRBV5-1|TRBJ1-1
CASSLTGGEWTEAFF
TGCGCCAGCAGCTTGACAGGGGGCGAATGGACTGAAGCTTTCTTT